Many counts were recorded for the clone carrying this TCR beta chain. Its antigen is undetermined. This entry comes from a study of glioma-infiltrating T cells. Findings of the study overall: Only very few CDR3 sequences appeared in both tissue and blood.

Using RNA template, CDR3s of TCR alpha and beta were amplified with iRepertoire arm-PCR. For one-step reverse transcription and amplification, about 90-450 ng of tissue mRNA or PBMC total RNA was used. TCRdb processed the multiplex PCR reads anew with MiXCR; each CDR3 protein has one entry. The sample contains roughly 100,000 distinct CDR3 sequences, 29% of which appear only once. From germline, CDR1 is MNHNS and CDR2 SASEGT. The CDR3 loop spans 15 amino acids. Trimming took off 8 bases at V and 1 base at J, with 16 bases between the two ends. The source of this sequence is a human donor with low-grade glioma or glioblastoma, undergoing nonglioma brain surgery, or in good health (not recorded which). The gene calls are TRBV6-1 and TRBJ2-3; possibly TRBD1 for D (7 bases). Sequencing used glioma tissue, nonneoplastic brain tissue, or PBMCs (not recorded which). The CDR3, as DNA: TGTGCCAGCCACCCAGGGGGGATCGGCACAGATACGCAGTATTTT. It yields the protein CASHPGGIGTDTQYF.